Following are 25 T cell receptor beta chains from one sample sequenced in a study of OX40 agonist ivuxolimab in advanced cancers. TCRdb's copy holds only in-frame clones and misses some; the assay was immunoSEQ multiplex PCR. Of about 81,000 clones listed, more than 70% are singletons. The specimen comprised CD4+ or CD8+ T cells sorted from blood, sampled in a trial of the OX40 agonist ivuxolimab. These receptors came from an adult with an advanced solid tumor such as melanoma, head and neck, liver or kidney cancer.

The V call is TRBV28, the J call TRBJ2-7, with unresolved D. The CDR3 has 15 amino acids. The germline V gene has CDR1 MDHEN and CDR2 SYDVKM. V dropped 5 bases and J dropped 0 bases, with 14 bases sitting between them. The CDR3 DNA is TGTGCCAGCAGTCTGAGCGCGCCACCCTCCTACGAGCAGTACTTC. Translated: CASSLSAPPSYEQYF. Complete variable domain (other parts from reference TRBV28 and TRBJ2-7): DVKVTQSSRYLVKRTGEKVFLECVQDMDHENMFWYRQDPGLGLRLIYFSYDVKMKEKGDIPEGYSVSREKKERFSLILESASTNQTSMYLCASSLSAPPSYEQYFGPGTRLTVT.

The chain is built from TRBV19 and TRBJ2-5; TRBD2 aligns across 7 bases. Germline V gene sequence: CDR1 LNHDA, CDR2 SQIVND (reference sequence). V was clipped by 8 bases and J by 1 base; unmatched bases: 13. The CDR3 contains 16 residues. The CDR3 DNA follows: TGTGCCAGTCGTACCAGTGGGGGGGATGTCCAAGAGACCCAGTACTTC. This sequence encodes CASRTSGGDVQETQYF.

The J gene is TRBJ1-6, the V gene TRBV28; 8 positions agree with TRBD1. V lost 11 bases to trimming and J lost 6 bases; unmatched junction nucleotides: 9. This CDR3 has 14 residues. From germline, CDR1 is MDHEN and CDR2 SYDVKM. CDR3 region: CAQSRQGPNSPLHF. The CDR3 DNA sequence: TGTGCCCAAAGCCGACAGGGGCCTAATTCACCCCTCCACTTT.

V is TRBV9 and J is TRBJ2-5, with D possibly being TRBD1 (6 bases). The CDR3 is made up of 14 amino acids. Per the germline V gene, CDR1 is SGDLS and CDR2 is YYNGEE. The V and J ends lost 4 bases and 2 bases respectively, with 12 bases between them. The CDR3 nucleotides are TGTGCCAGCAGCCCCCGGACAGAACAAGAGACCCAGTACTTC. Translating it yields CASSPRTEQETQYF.

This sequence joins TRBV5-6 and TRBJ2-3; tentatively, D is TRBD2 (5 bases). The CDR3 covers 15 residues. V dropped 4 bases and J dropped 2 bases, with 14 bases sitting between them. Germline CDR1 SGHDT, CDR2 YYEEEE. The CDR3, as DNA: TGTGCCAGCAGCGGTATCCCGGGGTCCACAGATACGCAGTATTTT. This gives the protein CASSGIPGSTDTQYF.

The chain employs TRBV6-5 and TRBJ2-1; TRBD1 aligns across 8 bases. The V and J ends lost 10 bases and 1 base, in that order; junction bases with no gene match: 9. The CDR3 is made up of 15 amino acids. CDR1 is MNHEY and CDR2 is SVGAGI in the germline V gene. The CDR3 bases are TGTGCCACTCACTCAGGGGGCGAGTCCTACAATGAGCAGTTCTTC. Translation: CATHSGGESYNEQFF.

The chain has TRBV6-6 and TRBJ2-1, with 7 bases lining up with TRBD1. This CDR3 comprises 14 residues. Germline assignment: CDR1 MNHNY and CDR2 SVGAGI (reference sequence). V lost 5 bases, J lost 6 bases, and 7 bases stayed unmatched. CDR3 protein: CASSTANRGNEQFF. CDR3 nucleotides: TGTGCCAGCAGTACCGCAAACAGGGGCAATGAGCAGTTCTTC.

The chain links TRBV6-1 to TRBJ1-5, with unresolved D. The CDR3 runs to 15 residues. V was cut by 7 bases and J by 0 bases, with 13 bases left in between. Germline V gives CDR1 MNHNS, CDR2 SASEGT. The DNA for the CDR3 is TGTGCCAGCACGAGGGCGGGTTATAGCAATCAGCCCCAGCATTTT. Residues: CASTRAGYSNQPQHF.

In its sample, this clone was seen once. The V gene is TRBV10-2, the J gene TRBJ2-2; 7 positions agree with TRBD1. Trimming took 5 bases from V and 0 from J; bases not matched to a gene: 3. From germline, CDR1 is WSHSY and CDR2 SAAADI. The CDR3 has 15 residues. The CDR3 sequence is CASSPDRANTGELFF. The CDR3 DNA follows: TGCGCCAGCAGTCCCGACAGGGCGAACACCGGGGAGCTGTTTTTT.

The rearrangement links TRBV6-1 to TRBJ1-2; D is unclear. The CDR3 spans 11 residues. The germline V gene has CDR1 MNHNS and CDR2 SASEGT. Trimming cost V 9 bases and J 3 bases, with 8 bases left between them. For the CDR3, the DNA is TGTGCCAGTCGCGGGGACTATGGCTACACCTTC. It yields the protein CASRGDYGYTF.

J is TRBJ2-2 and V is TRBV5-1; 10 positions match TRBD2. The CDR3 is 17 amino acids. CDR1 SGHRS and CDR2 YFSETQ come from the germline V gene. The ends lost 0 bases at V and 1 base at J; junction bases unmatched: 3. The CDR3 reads CASSLGPSGGNTGELFF. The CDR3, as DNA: TGCGCCAGCAGCTTGGGCCCTAGCGGGGGGAACACCGGGGAGCTGTTTTTT.

The CDR3 region is CASTALAAPQHF. CDR3 nucleotides: TGTGCCAGCACGGCCCTCGCCGCGCCCCAGCATTTT. J is TRBJ1-5 and V is TRBV28; D unclear. The CDR3 totals 12 residues. In germline, CDR1 is MDHEN, CDR2 SYDVKM. The ends were cut back, 7 bases at V and 9 bases at J, with 13 bases in the middle.

This CDR3 is CASSLTGTYGYTF. The DNA for the CDR3 is TGTGCCAGCAGCTTAACAGGGACCTATGGCTACACCTTC. The V gene is TRBV11-2, the J gene TRBJ1-2, with a weak D call TRBD1 (6 bases). V was pared by 2 bases and J by 4 bases, with 8 bases between. Germline CDR1 is SGHAT and CDR2 is FQNNGV. There are 13 residues in the CDR3.

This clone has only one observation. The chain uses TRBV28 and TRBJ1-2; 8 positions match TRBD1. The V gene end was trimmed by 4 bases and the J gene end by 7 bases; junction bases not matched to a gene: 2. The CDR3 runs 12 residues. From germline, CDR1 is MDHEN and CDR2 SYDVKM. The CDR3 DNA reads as TGTGCCAGCAGTTGGACAGGGAGTGGCTACACCTTC. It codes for CASSWTGSGYTF.

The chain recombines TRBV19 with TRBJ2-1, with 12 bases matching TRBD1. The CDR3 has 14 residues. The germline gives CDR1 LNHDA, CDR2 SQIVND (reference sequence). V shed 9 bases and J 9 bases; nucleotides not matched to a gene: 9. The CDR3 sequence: CASRGDRGHGEQFF. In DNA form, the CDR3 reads TGTGCCAGCCGCGGGGACAGGGGGCACGGTGAGCAGTTCTTC.

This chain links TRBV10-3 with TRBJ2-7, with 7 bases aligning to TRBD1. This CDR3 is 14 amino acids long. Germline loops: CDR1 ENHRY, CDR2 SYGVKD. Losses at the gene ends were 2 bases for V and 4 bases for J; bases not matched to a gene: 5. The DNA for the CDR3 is TGTGCCATCAGTGAGGGGGGCAGGGGGTACGAGCAGTACTTC. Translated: CAISEGGRGYEQYF.

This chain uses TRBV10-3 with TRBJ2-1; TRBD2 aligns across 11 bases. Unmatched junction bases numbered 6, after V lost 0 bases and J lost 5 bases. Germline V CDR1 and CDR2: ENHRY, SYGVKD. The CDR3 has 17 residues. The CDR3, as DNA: TGTGCCATCAGTGAGTCTCCCCGACTAGCGGGAAACAATGAGCAGTTCTTC. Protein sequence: CAISESPRLAGNNEQFF.

CDR3 sequence: CASSPTSGASSYEQYF. As DNA, the CDR3 is TGTGCCAGCAGCCCTACTAGCGGGGCAAGCTCCTACGAGCAGTACTTC. V and J are TRBV7-2 and TRBJ2-7, with TRBD2 matching over 10 bases. Germline values: CDR1 SGHTA, CDR2 FQGNSA. V shed 5 bases and J 0 bases; nucleotides not matched to a gene: 7. The CDR3 has 16 residues.

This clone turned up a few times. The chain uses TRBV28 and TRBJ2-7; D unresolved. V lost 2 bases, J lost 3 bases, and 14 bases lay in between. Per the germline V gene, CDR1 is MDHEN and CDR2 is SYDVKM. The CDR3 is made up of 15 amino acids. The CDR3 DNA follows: TGTGCCAGCAGTTTACTGGGGTATGAGGTCTACGAGCAGTACTTC. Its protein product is CASSLLGYEVYEQYF.

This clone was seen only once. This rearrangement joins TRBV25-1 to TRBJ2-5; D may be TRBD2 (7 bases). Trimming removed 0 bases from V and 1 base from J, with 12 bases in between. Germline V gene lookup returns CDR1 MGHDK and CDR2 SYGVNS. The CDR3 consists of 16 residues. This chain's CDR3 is CASSEYSGGRQETQYF. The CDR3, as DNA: TGTGCCAGCAGTGAATACTCCGGGGGGCGCCAAGAGACCCAGTACTTC.

In DNA, the CDR3 is TGTGCCAGCACACTAAACCAAGCCGGGGTAGGCTACACCTTC. This codes for CASTLNQAGVGYTF. The rearrangement joins TRBV14 to TRBJ1-2; D gene ambiguous. This CDR3 comprises 14 residues. Between the trimmed V and J ends, which lost 7 bases and 8 bases, there was a span of 20 bases. Germline CDR1 SGHDN, CDR2 FVKESK. The whole variable domain, filled in from reference TRBV14 and TRBJ1-2, reads EAGVTQFPSHSVIEKGQTVTLRCDPISGHDNLYWYRRVMGKEIKFLLHFVKESKQDESGMPNNRFLAERTGGTYSTLKVQPAELEDSGVYFCASTLNQAGVGYTFGSGTRLTVV.

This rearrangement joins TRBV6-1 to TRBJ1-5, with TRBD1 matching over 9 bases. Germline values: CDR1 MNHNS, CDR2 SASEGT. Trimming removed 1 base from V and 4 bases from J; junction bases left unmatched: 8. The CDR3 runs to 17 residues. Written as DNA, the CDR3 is TGTGCCAGCAGTGAAGGCAGGAGGGGGACAGGGAATCAGCCCCAGCATTTT. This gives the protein CASSEGRRGTGNQPQHF.

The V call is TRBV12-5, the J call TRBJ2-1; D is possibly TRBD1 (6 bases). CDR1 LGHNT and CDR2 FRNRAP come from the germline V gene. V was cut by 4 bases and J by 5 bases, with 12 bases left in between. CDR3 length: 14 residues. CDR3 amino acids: CASGSPTGNNEQFF. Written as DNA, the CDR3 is TGTGCTAGTGGTTCCCCGACAGGAAACAATGAGCAGTTCTTC. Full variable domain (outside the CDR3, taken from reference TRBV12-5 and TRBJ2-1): DARVTQTPRHKVTEMGQEVTMRCQPILGHNTVFWYRQTMMQGLELLAYFRNRAPLDDSGMPKDRFSAEMPDATLATLKIQPSEPRDSAVYFCASGSPTGNNEQFFGPGTRLTVL.

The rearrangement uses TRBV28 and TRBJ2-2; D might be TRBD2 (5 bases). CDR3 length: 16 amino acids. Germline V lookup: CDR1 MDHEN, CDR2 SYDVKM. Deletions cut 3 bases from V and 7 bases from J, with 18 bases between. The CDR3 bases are TGTGCCAGCAGTTTCGAAGGAGGCGTTAGTGGCGGGGAGCTGTTTTTT. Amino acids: CASSFEGGVSGGELFF.

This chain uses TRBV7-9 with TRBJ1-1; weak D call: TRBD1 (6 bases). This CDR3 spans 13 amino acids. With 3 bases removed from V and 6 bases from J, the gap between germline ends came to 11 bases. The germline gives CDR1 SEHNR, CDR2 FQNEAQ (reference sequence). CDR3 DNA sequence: TGTGCCAGCAGCTTTTCGACAGGTCCTGAAGCTTTCTTT. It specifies CASSFSTGPEAFF.